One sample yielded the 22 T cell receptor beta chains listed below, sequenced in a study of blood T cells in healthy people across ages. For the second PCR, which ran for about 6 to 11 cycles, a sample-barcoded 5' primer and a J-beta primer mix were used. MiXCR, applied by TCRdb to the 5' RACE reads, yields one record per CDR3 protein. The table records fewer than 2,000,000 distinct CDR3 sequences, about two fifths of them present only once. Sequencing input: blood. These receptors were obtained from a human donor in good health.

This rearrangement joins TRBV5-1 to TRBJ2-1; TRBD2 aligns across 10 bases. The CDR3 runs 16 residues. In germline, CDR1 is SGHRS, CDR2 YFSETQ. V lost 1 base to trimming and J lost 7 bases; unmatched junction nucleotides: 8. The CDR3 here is CASSLSPSGGENEQFF. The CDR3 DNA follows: TGCGCCAGCAGCTTGAGTCCTAGCGGGGGCGAAAATGAGCAGTTCTTC.

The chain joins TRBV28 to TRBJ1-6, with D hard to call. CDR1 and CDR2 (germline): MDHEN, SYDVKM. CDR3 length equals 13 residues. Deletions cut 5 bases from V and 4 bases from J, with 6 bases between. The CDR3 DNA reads TGTGCCAGCAGTAACAGATATAATTCACCCCTCCACTTT. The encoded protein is CASSNRYNSPLHF.

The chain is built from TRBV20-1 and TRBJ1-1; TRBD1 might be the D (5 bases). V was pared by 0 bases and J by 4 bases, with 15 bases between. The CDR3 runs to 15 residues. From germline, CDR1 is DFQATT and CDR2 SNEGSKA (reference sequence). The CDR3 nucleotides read TGCAGTGCTAGAGATTACCAGGGTGGTAGCACTGAAGCTTTCTTT. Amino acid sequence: CSARDYQGGSTEAFF.

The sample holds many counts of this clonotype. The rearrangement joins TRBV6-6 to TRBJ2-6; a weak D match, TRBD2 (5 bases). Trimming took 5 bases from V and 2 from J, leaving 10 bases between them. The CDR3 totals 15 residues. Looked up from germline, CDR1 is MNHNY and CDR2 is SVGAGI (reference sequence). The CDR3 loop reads CASSLGLAGANVLTF. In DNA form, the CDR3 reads TGTGCCAGCAGTCTAGGACTGGCTGGGGCCAACGTCCTGACTTTC.

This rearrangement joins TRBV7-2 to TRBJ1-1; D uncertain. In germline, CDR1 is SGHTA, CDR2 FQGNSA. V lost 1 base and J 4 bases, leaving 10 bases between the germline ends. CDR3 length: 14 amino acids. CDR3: CASSLDGGLTEAFF. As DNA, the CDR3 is TGTGCCAGCAGCTTAGATGGAGGCCTCACTGAAGCTTTCTTT.

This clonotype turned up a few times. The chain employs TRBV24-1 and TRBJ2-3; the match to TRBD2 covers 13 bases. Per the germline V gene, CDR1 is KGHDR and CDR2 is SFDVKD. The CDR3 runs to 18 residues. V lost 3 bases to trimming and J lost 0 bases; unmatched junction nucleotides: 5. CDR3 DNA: TGTGCCACCAGTGATCCCGGACTAGCGGGGGCTAGCACAGATACGCAGTATTTT. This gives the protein CATSDPGLAGASTDTQYF.

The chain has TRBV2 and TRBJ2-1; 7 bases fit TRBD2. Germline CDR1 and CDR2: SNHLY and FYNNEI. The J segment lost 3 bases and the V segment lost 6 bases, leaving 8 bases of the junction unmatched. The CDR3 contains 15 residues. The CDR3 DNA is TGTGCCAGCAGCACCGGGACTACCAGCTACAATGAGCAGTTCTTC. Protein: CASSTGTTSYNEQFF.

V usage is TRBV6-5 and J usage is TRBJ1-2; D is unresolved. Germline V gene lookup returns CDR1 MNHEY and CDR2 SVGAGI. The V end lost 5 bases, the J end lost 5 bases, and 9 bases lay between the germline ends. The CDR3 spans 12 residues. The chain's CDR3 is CASSGSVYGYTF. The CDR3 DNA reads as TGTGCCAGCAGTGGGTCGGTGTATGGCTACACCTTC.

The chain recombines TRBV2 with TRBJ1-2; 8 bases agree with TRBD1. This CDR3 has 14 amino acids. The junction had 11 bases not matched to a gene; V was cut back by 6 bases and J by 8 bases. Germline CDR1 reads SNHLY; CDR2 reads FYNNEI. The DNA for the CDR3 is TGTGCCAGCAGAGCTGGACAGGGTATGGGAGGCTACACCTTC. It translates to CASRAGQGMGGYTF.

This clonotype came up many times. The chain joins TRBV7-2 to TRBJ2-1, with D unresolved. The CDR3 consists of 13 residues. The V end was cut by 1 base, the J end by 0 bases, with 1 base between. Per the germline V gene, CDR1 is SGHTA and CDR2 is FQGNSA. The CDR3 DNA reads TGTGCCAGCAGCTTAGGCTCCTACAATGAGCAGTTCTTC. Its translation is CASSLGSYNEQFF.

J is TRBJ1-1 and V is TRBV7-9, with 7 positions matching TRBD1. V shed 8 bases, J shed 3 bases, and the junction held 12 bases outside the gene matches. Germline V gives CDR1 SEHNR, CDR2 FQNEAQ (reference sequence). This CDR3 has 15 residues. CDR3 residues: CASCKQGPRDTEAFF. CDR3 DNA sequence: TGTGCCAGCTGCAAACAGGGGCCGAGGGACACTGAAGCTTTCTTT.

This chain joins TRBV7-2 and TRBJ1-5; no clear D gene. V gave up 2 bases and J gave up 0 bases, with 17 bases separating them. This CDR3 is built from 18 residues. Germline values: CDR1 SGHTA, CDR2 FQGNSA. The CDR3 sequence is CASSLFPSGAFSNQPQHF. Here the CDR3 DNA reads TGTGCCAGCAGCTTATTCCCCTCGGGAGCGTTTAGCAATCAGCCCCAGCATTTT. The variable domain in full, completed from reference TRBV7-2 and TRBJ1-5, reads GAGVSQSPSNKVTEKGKDVELRCDPISGHTALYWYRQSLGQGLEFLIYFQGNSAPDKSGLPSDRFSAERTGGSVSTLTIQRTQQEDSAVYLCASSLFPSGAFSNQPQHFGDGTRLSIL.

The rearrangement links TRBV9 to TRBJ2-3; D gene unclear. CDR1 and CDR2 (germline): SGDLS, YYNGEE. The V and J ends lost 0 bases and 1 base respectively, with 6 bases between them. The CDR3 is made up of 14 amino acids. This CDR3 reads CASSVVGRTDTQYF. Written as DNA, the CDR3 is TGTGCCAGCAGCGTAGTCGGGCGCACAGATACGCAGTATTTT.

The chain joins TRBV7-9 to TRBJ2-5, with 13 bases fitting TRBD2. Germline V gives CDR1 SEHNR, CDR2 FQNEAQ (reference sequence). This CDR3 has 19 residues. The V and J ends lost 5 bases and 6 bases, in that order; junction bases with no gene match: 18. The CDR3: CASSSGQTSGGLRRKTQYF. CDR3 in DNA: TGTGCCAGCAGCAGCGGCCAGACTAGCGGGGGGTTAAGGAGAAAGACCCAGTACTTC.

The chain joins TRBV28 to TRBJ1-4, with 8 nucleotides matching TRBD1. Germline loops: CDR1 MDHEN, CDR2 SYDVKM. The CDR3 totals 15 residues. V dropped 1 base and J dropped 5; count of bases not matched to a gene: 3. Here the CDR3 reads CASSLLGQVNEKLFF. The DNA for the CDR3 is TGTGCCAGCAGTTTATTGGGACAGGTGAATGAAAAACTGTTTTTT.

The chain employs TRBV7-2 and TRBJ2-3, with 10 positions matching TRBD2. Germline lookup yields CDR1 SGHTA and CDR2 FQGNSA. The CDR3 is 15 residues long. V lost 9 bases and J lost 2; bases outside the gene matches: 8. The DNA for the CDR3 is TGTGCCAGTCAATTCCTAGCGGGGGTCACAGATACGCAGTATTTT. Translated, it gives CASQFLAGVTDTQYF. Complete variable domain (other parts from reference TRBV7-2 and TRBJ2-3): GAGVSQSPSNKVTEKGKDVELRCDPISGHTALYWYRQSLGQGLEFLIYFQGNSAPDKSGLPSDRFSAERTGGSVSTLTIQRTQQEDSAVYLCASQFLAGVTDTQYFGPGTRLTVL.

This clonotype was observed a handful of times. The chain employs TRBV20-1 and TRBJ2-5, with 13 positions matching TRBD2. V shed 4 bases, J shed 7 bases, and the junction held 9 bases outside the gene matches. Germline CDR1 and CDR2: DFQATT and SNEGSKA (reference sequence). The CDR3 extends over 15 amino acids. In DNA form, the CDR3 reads TGCAGTGCTAATGGGGGGACTAGCGGGACCGGGACCCAGTACTTC. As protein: CSANGGTSGTGTQYF.

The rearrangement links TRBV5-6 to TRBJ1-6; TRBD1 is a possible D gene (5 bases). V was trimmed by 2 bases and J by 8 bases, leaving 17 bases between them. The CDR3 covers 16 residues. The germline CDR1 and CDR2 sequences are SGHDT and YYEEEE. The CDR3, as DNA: TGTGCCAGCAGCTTCCTGACGGCCGGGGGGGATTCACCCCTCCACTTT. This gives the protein CASSFLTAGGDSPLHF.

The CDR3 DNA follows: TGCAGTGCTAGAGAGGGGGCCCTTAATGAGCAGTTCTTC. Translating gives CSAREGALNEQFF. The rearrangement links TRBV20-1 to TRBJ2-1, with D tentatively TRBD1 (6 bases). The V end was cut by 0 bases, the J end by 7 bases, with 10 bases between. Looked up from germline, CDR1 is DFQATT and CDR2 is SNEGSKA (reference sequence). The CDR3 totals 13 residues.

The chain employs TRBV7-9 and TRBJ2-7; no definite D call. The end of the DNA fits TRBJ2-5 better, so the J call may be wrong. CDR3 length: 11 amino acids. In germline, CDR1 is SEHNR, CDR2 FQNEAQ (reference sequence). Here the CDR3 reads CASSTTETQYF. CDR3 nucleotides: TGTGCCAGCAGCACAACCGAGACCCAGTACTTC.

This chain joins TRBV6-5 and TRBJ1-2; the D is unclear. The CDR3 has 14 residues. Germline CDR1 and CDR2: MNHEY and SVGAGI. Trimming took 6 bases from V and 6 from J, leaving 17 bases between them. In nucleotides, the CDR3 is TGTGCCAGCAGACCATACTTGTGGACGGATGGCTACACCTTC. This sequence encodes CASRPYLWTDGYTF.

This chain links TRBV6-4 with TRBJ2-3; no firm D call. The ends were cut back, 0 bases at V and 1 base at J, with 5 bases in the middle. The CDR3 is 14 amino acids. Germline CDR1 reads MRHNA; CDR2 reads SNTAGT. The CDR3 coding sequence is TGTGCCAGCAGTGACTCAGGGCGCACAGATACGCAGTATTTT. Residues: CASSDSGRTDTQYF.